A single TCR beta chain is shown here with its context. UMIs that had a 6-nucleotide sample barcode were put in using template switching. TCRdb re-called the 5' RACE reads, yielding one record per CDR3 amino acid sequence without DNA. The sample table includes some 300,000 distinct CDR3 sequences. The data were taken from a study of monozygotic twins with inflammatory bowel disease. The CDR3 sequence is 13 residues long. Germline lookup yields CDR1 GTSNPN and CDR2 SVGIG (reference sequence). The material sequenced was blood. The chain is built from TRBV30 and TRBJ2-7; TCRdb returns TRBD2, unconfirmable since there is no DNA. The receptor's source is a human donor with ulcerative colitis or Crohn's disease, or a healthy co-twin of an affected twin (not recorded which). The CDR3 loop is CAWSVQGRTTQYF.